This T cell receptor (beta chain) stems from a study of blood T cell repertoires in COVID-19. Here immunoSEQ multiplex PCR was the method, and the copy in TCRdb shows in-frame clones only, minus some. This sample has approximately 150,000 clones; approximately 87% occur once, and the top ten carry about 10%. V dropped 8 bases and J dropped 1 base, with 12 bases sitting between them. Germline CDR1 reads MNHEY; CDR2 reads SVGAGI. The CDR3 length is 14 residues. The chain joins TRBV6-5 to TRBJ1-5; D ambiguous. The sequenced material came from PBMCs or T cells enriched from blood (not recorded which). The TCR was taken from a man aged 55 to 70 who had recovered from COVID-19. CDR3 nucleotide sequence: TGTGCCAGCGGGCCCCGTCTCAGCAATCAGCCCCAGCATTTT. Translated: CASGPRLSNQPQHF.